The 16 T cell receptor beta chains reported below all come from one sample, sequenced in a study of quantifying T cell responses using KT2 cells. Study details: Reverse transcription used primers in the TCR alpha and beta constant regions.

An oligo carrying a UMI was ligated to the cDNA 3' end. The first PCR ran 4 to 5 cycles with an equimolar RC1.1 and RC1.2 beta primer mix. TCRdb itself ran the UMI-ligation and nested PCR reads through MiXCR, one entry per CDR3 protein. This sample has 40,000 to 60,000 distinct CDR3 sequences; 9.5% to 13% occur once, and the top ten carry around 9.3%. Sequencing used PBMCs spiked with cells of the T cell clone KT2. The receptor source for this set is a human donor.

V gene TRBV5-1 combines with J gene TRBJ2-1; 12 positions agree with TRBD2. Looked up from germline, CDR1 is SGHRS and CDR2 is YFSETQ. Germline trimming cut 0 bases from V and 9 bases from J; bases unmatched to any gene: 10. This CDR3 comprises 17 residues. The CDR3 sequence: CASSLGNLAGGPSEQFF. As DNA, the CDR3 is TGCGCCAGCAGCTTGGGAAACCTAGCGGGAGGGCCGAGTGAGCAGTTCTTC.

This clonotype was detected only a few times. CDR3 sequence (DNA): TGTGCCAGCAGCTTAGGGTCTCGGCGGCGGAGCTCTGGAAACACCATATATTTT. This translates into CASSLGSRRRSSGNTIYF. The chain carries TRBV7-3 and TRBJ1-3, with D hard to call. Trimming took 2 bases from V and 0 from J, leaving 17 bases between them. The CDR3 length is 18 residues. Germline V CDR1 and CDR2: SGHTA, FQGTGA.

This clonotype showed up many times. One end of the junction fails to match germline, which may point to a read error. The rearrangement links TRBV5-1 to TRBJ2-3; D not certain. Germline CDR1 is SGHRS and CDR2 is YFSETQ. CDR3 length: 11 amino acids. The CDR3 sequence: CASSLGDTQYF. CDR3 sequence (DNA): TGTGCCAGCAGCTTAGGGGATACGCAGTATTTT.

The gene calls are TRBV5-1 and TRBJ1-6, with D unresolved. This CDR3 has 17 residues. CDR1 is SGHRS and CDR2 is YFSETQ in the germline V gene. Trimming cost V 1 base and J 8 bases, with 19 bases left between them. The CDR3 bases are TGCGCCAGCAGCTTGAGAGGGCAGCAGGCGGAAGATTCACCCCTCCACTTT. Translation gives CASSLRGQQAEDSPLHF.

V and J are TRBV11-2 and TRBJ2-7; tentatively, D is TRBD1 (6 bases). CDR1 is SGHAT, CDR2 FQNNGV, per germline. Trimming shortened V by 3 bases and J by 13 bases, and 13 bases separated the two germline ends. The CDR3 totals 11 residues. The CDR3 loop reads CASSLIRDTYF. In DNA form, the CDR3 reads TGTGCCAGCAGCTTGATCCGGGACACCTACTTC.

The chain carries TRBV12-3 or TRBV12-4 and TRBJ1-6; D is unresolved. The CDR3 length is 14 residues. V lost 7 bases and J lost 7, with 14 bases in between. CDR3 protein: CASTPHQANSPLHF. CDR3 in DNA: TGTGCCAGCACTCCCCATCAGGCAAATTCACCCCTCCACTTT.

This clonotype has only a few counts. This chain joins TRBV5-6 and TRBJ1-6; TRBD1 might be the D (5 bases). The germline gives CDR1 SGHDT, CDR2 YYEEEE. The CDR3 totals 16 residues. Trimming left V 1 base short and J 7 bases short, with 15 bases between. CDR3 sequence reads: CASSLRLGTENSPLHF. The CDR3 DNA follows: TGTGCCAGCAGCTTGCGGCTCGGGACGGAGAATTCACCCCTCCACTTT. Supplemented by reference TRBV5-6 and TRBJ1-6, the full variable domain reads DAGVTQSPTHLIKTRGQQVTLRCSPKSGHDTVSWYQQALGQGPQFIFQYYEEEERQRGNFPDRFSGHQFPNYSSELNVNALLLGDSALYLCASSLRLGTENSPLHFGNGTRLTVT.

The V call is TRBV20-1, the J call TRBJ1-1; D not resolved. The CDR3 is made up of 13 amino acids. CDR1 is DFQATT, CDR2 SNEGSKA, per germline (reference sequence). The ends were cut back, 1 base at V and 3 bases at J, with 9 bases in the middle. CDR3 DNA: TGCAGTGCTAGAGTTTACGCTTACACTGAAGCTTTCTTT. Its translation is CSARVYAYTEAFF.

This clonotype was counted a few times. The chain is built from TRBV5-5 and TRBJ1-5; TRBD1 is a possible D gene (6 bases). Deletions cut 1 base from V and 2 bases from J, with 16 bases between. The CDR3 contains 17 residues. Germline CDR1 SGHKS, CDR2 YYEKEE (reference sequence). This CDR3 reads CASSLLQGSLGNQPQHF. The CDR3, as DNA: TGTGCCAGCAGCTTGTTGCAGGGGAGCTTGGGCAATCAGCCCCAGCATTTT.

This clonotype has ten or more counts. The CDR3 is CASGLVLTGGGPMNTEAFF. The CDR3 DNA sequence: TGTGCTAGTGGTTTGGTACTTACAGGGGGTGGACCAATGAACACTGAAGCTTTCTTT. V and J are TRBV12-5 and TRBJ1-1, with 8 bases fitting TRBD1. The germline V gene encodes CDR1 LGHNT and CDR2 FRNRAP. V shed 0 bases, J shed 0 bases, and the junction held 12 bases outside the gene matches. The CDR3 has 19 amino acids.

In this sample, this clonotype turned up a few times. J is TRBJ2-5 and V is TRBV25-1; unclear D gene. CDR1 and CDR2 from the germline V gene are MGHDK and SYGVNS. V was cut by 5 bases and J by 0 bases, with 16 bases left in between. The CDR3 extends over 16 amino acids. CDR3 in DNA: TGTGCCAGCAGTCCCGCAGGAGTGGCCCACCAAGAGACCCAGTACTTC. It is translated as CASSPAGVAHQETQYF.

The J gene is TRBJ2-3, the V gene TRBV2, with 13 positions matching TRBD2. Germline V gene sequence: CDR1 SNHLY, CDR2 FYNNEI. CDR3 length: 15 amino acids. J lost 4 bases, V lost 4 bases, and 2 bases had no gene match. The CDR3 sequence: CASSATSGGPDTQYF. CDR3 nucleotide sequence: TGTGCCAGCAGTGCGACTAGCGGGGGGCCAGATACGCAGTATTTT.

J is TRBJ1-4 and V is TRBV2, with D possibly being TRBD1 (5 bases). The CDR3 has 14 residues. CDR1 and CDR2 from the germline V gene are SNHLY and FYNNEI. With 3 bases removed from V and 7 bases from J, the gap between germline ends came to 12 bases. DNA of the CDR3: TGTGCCAGCAGTGATCCGGACAAAGGTGAAAAACTGTTTTTT. Translating gives CASSDPDKGEKLFF.

The chain recombines TRBV6-6 with TRBJ2-2, with 7 bases that match TRBD1. Per germline, CDR1 MNHNY and CDR2 SVGAGI (reference sequence). V lost 2 bases to trimming and J lost 5 bases; unmatched junction nucleotides: 5. The CDR3 extends over 15 amino acids. Written as DNA, the CDR3 is TGTGCCAGCAGTTACGAGGGACAGAAGACCGGGGAGCTGTTTTTT. Its translation is CASSYEGQKTGELFF.

The sample holds a few counts of this clonotype. The chain is built from TRBV27 and TRBJ2-7, with 10 bases that match TRBD1. CDR3 length: 16 amino acids. V lost 6 bases and J lost 5; bases outside the gene matches: 13. The germline V gene has CDR1 MNHEY and CDR2 SMNVEV (reference sequence). The CDR3 coding sequence is TGTGCCAGCAGGCTCAGTCCCGGGACAGGGGCCCACGAGCAGTACTTC. Protein: CASRLSPGTGAHEQYF.

This clonotype was recorded many times. This chain uses TRBV28 with TRBJ2-3; no reliable D call. This CDR3 region has 13 residues. Per the germline V gene, CDR1 is MDHEN and CDR2 is SYDVKM. Trimming pared 3 bases from V and 8 bases from J, leaving 12 bases between. CDR3 in DNA: TGTGCCAGCAGTTTTTCTACGGAAAGTACGCAGTATTTT. It codes for CASSFSTESTQYF.